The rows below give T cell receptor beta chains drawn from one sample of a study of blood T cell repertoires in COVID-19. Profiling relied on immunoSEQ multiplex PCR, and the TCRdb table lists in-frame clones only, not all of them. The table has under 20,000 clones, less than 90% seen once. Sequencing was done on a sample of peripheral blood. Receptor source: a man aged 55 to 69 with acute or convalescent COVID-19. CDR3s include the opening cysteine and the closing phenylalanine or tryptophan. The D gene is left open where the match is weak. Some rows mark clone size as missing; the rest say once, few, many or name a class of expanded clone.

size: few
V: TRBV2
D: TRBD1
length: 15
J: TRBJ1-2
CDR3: CASSQGQGFNYGYTF
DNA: TGTGCCAGCAGTCAAGGACAGGGGTTTAACTATGGCTACACCTTC

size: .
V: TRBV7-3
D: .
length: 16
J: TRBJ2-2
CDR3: CASSVHGTSNTGELFF
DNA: TGTGCCAGCAGCGTCCACGGGACAAGTAACACCGGGGAGCTGTTTTTT

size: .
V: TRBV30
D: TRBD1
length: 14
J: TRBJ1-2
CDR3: CAWSVRQGNNGYTF
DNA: TGTGCCTGGAGTGTTCGACAGGGGAATAATGGCTACACCTTC

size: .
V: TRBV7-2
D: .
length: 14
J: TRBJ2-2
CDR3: CASSLNQVPGELFF
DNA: TGTGCCAGCAGCTTAAACCAGGTCCCCGGGGAGCTGTTTTTT

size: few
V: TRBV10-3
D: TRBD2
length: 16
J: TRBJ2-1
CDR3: CAISELLAGGINEQFF
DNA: TGTGCCATCAGTGAGTTACTAGCGGGAGGAATCAATGAGCAGTTCTTC

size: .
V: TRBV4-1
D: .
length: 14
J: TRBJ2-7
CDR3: CASSQDRQGYEQYF
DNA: TGCGCCAGCAGCCAAGATCGCCAGGGCTACGAGCAGTACTTC

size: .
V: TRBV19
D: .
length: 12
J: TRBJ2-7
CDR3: CASGGIWGEQYF
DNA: TGTGCCAGTGGAGGGATATGGGGTGAGCAGTACTTC

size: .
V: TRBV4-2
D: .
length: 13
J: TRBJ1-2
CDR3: CASSQGDIYGYTF
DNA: TGTGCCAGCAGCCAAGGTGACATCTATGGCTACACCTTC

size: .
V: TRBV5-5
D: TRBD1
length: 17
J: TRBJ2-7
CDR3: CASSPIYRDRGTYEQYF
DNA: TGTGCCAGCAGCCCGATTTACCGGGACAGGGGGACCTACGAGCAGTACTTC

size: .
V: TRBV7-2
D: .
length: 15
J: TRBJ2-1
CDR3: CASSSTPRRYNEQFF
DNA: TGTGCCAGCAGCTCGACACCTCGACGATACAATGAGCAGTTCTTC

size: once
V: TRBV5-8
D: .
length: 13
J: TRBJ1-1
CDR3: CASSSGFRPEAFF
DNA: TGTGCCAGCAGCTCGGGTTTTAGACCTGAAGCTTTCTTT

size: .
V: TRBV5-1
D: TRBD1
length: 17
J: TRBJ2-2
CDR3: CASSQSPGTGSAGELFF
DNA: TGCGCCAGCAGCCAAAGTCCCGGGACAGGGTCCGCCGGGGAGCTGTTTTTT

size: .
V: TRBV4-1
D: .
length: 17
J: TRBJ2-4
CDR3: CASSQTGGILAKNIQYF
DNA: TGCGCCAGCAGCCAAACCGGAGGAATACTAGCCAAAAACATTCAGTACTTC

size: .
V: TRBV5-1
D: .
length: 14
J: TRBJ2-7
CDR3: CASSLGDRSSAQYF
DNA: TGCGCCAGCAGCTTGGGCGACAGGTCTTCCGCGCAGTACTTC

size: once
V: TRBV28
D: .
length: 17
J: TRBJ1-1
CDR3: CASTSPFGGGGNTEAFF
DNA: TGTGCCAGCACTTCCCCGTTCGGGGGAGGCGGGAACACTGAAGCTTTCTTT

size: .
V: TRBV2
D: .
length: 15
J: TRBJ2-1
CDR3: CASITVSVSYNEQFF
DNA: TGTGCCAGCATCACCGTCTCGGTCTCCTACAATGAGCAGTTCTTC